This TCR beta chain was sequenced for a study of cytomegalovirus exposure and HLA in healthy donors. Study background: Falling in the Caucasian-associated ancestry cluster were roughly 80% of 398 genotyped donors.

It was with 60 Vbeta and 13 Jbeta primers that the PCR ran. Measured with immunoSEQ multiplex PCR; TCRdb has only the in-frame clones, and not every one. The sample has about 180,000 clones, 80% seen once. The study, taken as a whole, reports: Being productive about 87% or about 30% of the time was typical of most TCR beta V segments in an earlier analysis. The authors confirmed in vitro that three CMV-associated chains were specific for CMV antigens. As was reported, the HLA-A and HLA-B alleles of most subjects were accurately predicted from TCR beta sequences.

Comments on this clone: Its antigen remains unidentified.

Germline V gene lookup returns CDR1 KGHSH and CDR2 LQKENI. Deletions cut 2 bases from V and 5 bases from J, with 13 bases between. CDR3 length: 14 residues. The chain recombines TRBV18 with TRBJ2-7; tentatively, D is TRBD2 (5 bases). The sample consisted of PBMCs. This sequence was found in a girl aged 10-17 years in good health and CMV-seropositive. The CDR3 sequence is CASSPGRGIDEQYF. CDR3 DNA: TGTGCCAGCTCACCAGGACGGGGAATCGACGAGCAGTACTTC. Complete variable domain (other parts from reference TRBV18 and TRBJ2-7): NAGVMQNPRHLVRRRGQEARLRCSPMKGHSHVYWYRQLPEEGLKFMVYLQKENIIDESGMPKERFSAEFPKEGPSILRIQQVVRGDSAAYFCASSPGRGIDEQYFGPGTRLTVT.